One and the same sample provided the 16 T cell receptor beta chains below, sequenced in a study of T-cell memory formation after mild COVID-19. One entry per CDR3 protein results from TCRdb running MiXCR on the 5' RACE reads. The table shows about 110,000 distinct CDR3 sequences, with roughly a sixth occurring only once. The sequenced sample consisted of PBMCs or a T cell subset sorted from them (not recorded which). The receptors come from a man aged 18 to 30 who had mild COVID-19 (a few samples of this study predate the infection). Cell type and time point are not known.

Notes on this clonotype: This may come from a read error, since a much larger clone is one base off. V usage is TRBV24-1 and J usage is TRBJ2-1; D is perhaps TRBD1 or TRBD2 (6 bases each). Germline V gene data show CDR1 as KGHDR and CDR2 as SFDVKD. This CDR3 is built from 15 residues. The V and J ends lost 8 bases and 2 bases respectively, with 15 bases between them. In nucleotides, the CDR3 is TGTGCCACCACGGAAGGGGGGCGGCCCTACAATGAGCAGTTCTTC. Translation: CATTEGGRPYNEQFF.

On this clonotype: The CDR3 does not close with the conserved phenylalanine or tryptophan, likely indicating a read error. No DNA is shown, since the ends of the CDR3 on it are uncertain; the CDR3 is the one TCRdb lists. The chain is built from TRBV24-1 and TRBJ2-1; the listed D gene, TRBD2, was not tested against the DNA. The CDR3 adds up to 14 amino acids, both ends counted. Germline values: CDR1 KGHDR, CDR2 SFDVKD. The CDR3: CATSDGYGEASEGL.

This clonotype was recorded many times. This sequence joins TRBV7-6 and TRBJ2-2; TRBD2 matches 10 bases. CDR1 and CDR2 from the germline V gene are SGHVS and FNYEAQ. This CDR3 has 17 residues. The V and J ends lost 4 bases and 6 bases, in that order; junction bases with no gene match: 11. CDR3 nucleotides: TGTGCCAGCAGCTCCAATCCCGGGACTAGCGCCCCCGGGGAGCTGTTTTTT. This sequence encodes CASSSNPGTSAPGELFF.

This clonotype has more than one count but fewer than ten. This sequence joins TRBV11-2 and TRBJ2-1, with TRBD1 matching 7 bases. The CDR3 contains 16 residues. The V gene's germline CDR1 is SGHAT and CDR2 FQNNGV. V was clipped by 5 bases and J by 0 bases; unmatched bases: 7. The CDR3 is CASSPQGSTSYNEQFF. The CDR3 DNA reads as TGTGCCAGCAGCCCACAGGGGAGTACCTCCTACAATGAGCAGTTCTTC.

CDR3 amino acids: CASSFLTGNGYTF. The CDR3 nucleotides are TGTGCCAGCAGTTTCCTTACAGGGAATGGCTACACCTTC. J is TRBJ1-2 and V is TRBV27; TRBD1 might be the D (6 bases). V dropped 3 bases and J dropped 6 bases, with 11 bases sitting between them. The CDR3 is 13 amino acids. Germline lookup yields CDR1 MNHEY and CDR2 SMNVEV (reference sequence).

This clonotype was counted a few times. CDR3 sequence reads: CSAGGGRYEQYF. The CDR3 coding sequence is TGCAGTGCCGGGGGTGGGCGTTACGAGCAGTACTTC. The V and J genes are TRBV20-1 and TRBJ2-7; perhaps TRBD2 as D (6 bases). Germline lookup yields CDR1 DFQATT and CDR2 SNEGSKA (reference sequence). The ends were cut back, 6 bases at V and 4 bases at J, with 13 bases in the middle. This CDR3 is 12 amino acids long.

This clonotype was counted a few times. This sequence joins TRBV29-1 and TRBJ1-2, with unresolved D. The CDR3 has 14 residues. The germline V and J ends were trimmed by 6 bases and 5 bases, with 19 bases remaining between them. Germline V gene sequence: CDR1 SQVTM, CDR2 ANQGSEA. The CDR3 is CSVSLFGQKYGYTF. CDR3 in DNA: TGCAGCGTGAGTTTATTTGGGCAAAAATATGGCTACACCTTC. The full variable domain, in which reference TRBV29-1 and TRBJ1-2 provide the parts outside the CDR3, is SAVISQKPSRDICQRGTSLTIQCQVDSQVTMMFWYRQQPGQSLTLIATANQGSEATYESGFVIDKFPISRPNLTFSTLTVSNMSPEDSSIYLCSVSLFGQKYGYTFGSGTRLTVV.

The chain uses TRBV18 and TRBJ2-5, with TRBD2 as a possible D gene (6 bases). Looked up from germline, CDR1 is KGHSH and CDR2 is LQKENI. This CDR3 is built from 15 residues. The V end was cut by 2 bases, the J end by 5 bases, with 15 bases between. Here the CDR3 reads CASSPWVAAGETQYF. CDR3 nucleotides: TGTGCCAGCTCACCATGGGTCGCGGCGGGGGAGACCCAGTACTTC.

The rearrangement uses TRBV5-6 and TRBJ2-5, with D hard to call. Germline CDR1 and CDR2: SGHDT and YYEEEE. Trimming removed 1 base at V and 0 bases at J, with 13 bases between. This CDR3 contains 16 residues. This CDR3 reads CASSLRFGGYQETQYF. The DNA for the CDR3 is TGTGCCAGCAGCTTGCGGTTTGGTGGGTACCAAGAGACCCAGTACTTC.

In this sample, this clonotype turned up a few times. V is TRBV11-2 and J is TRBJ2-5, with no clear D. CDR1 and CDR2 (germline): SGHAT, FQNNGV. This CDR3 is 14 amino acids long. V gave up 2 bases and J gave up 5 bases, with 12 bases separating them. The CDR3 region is CASSLIPSPETQYF. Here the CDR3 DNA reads TGTGCCAGCAGCTTAATTCCGTCCCCCGAGACCCAGTACTTC.

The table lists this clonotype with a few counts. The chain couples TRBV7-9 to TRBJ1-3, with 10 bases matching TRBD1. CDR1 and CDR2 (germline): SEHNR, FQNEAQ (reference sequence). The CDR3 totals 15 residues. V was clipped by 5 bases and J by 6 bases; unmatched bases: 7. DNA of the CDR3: TGTGCCAGCAGCCCAGCGGGGACAGGGGAAAACACCATATATTTT. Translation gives CASSPAGTGENTIYF.

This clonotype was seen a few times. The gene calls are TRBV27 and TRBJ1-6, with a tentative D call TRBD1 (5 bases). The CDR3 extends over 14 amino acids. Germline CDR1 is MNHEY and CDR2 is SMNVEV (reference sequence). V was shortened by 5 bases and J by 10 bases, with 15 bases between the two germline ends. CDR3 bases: TGTGCCAGCAGTCTCAGGGACGGCTGGTCACCCCTCCACTTT. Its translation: CASSLRDGWSPLHF.

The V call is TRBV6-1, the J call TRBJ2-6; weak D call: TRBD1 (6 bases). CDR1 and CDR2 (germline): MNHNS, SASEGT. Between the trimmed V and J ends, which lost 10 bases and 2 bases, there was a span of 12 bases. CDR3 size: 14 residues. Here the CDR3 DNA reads TGTGCCACCGGAAGGGGGACTGGGGCCAACGTCCTGACTTTC. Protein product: CATGRGTGANVLTF.

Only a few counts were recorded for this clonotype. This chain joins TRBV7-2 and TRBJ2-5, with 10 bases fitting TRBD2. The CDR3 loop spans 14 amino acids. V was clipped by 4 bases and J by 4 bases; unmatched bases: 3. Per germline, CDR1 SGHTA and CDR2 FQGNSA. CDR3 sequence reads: CASSSGLALETQYF. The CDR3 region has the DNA TGTGCCAGCAGCTCGGGACTAGCGTTAGAGACCCAGTACTTC.

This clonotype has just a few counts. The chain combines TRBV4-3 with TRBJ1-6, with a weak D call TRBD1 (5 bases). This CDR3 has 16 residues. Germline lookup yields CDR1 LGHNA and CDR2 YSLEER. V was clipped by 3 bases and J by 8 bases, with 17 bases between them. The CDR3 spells CASSQSTAGGYSPLHF. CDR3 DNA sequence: TGCGCCAGCAGCCAGTCCACAGCGGGGGGGTATTCACCCCTCCACTTT.

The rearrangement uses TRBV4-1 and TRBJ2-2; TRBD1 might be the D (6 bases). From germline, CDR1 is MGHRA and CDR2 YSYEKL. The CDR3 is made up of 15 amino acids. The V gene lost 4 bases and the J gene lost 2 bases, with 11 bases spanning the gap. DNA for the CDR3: TGCGCCAGCAGCCTACGGACAGACAACACCGGGGAGCTGTTTTTT. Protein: CASSLRTDNTGELFF.